The 20 T cell receptor beta chains below were found in one sample sequenced in a study of neurological immune-mediated disorders. A single record per CDR3 protein comes from TCRdb applying MiXCR to the 5' RACE reads. Of tens of thousands of distinct CDR3 sequences listed, roughly 7.7% are singletons. Documented time point: longitudinal time-point 3. Sequencing was done on a sample of PBMCs. Receptors were obtained from a woman in her thirties or forties in good health.

This clonotype came up many times. The chain carries TRBV5-5 and TRBJ1-1; maybe TRBD1 (6 bases). Deletions cut 1 base from V and 1 base from J, with 11 bases between. The CDR3 totals 15 residues. Germline CDR1 reads SGHKS; CDR2 reads YYEKEE (reference sequence). Here the CDR3 reads CASSLYQGTNTEAFF. In DNA form, the CDR3 reads TGTGCCAGCAGCTTGTACCAGGGGACGAACACTGAAGCTTTCTTT.

This clonotype was recorded many times. This chain connects TRBV7-9 to TRBJ1-1; D is undetermined. In germline, CDR1 is SEHNR, CDR2 FQNEAQ (reference sequence). V lost 1 base, J lost 6 bases, and 15 bases lay in between. There are 15 residues in the CDR3. The chain's CDR3 is CASSLESEGYAEAFF. CDR3 DNA: TGTGCCAGCAGCTTAGAGTCGGAGGGATACGCTGAAGCTTTCTTT.

This clonotype was found many times. The chain combines TRBV12-3 or TRBV12-4 with TRBJ1-1; unclear D gene. V was pared by 5 bases and J by 0 bases, with 10 bases between. This CDR3 region has 14 residues. The CDR3 is CASSLGSLNTEAFF. Here the CDR3 DNA reads TGTGCCAGCAGTCTTGGGTCTTTGAACACTGAAGCTTTCTTT.

In regard to this clonotype: A much larger clone is a single base away; this may be a read error. This chain uses TRBV2 with TRBJ2-3; 11 bases map to TRBD2. The CDR3 runs 17 residues. Germline CDR1 reads SNHLY; CDR2 reads FYNNEI. Losses at the gene ends were 2 bases for V and 5 bases for J; bases not matched to a gene: 9. CDR3: CASSEPNSGRAQDTQYF. The CDR3 DNA sequence: TGTGCCAGCAGTGAACCCAATAGCGGGAGGGCCCAAGATACGCAGTATTTT.

This clonotype turned up a few times. The V gene is TRBV6-2 or TRBV6-3, the J gene TRBJ2-5; D is ambiguous. The CDR3 contains 9 residues. The germline CDR1 and CDR2 sequences are MNHEY and SVGEGT. V was shortened by 8 bases and J by 5 bases, with 3 bases between the two germline ends. As DNA, the CDR3 is TGTGCCAGCGGCGAGACCCAGTACTTC. This encodes CASGETQYF.

The chain carries TRBV7-6 and TRBJ1-6; D not certain. V gave up 4 bases and J gave up 6 bases, with 4 bases separating them. This CDR3 is 12 amino acids long. The germline CDR1 and CDR2 sequences are SGHVS and FNYEAQ. The DNA of the CDR3 is TGTGCCAGCAGCTCGGGTAATTCACCCCTCCACTTT. It yields the protein CASSSGNSPLHF.

This clonotype was seen many times. The chain joins TRBV20-1 to TRBJ2-2; D is possibly TRBD1 or TRBD2 (6 bases each). CDR3 length: 14 residues. Per the germline V gene, CDR1 is DFQATT and CDR2 is SNEGSKA (reference sequence). With 3 bases removed from V and 7 bases from J, the gap between germline ends came to 15 bases. CDR3: CSASLGGPDGELFF. In nucleotides, the CDR3 is TGCAGTGCTAGTCTTGGGGGGCCGGACGGGGAGCTGTTTTTT.

This clonotype was seen repeatedly, ten times or more. The V call is TRBV20-1, the J call TRBJ1-3, with D hard to call. Germline V gives CDR1 DFQATT, CDR2 SNEGSKA (reference sequence). V shed 3 bases and J shed 5 bases, with 8 bases lying between them. The CDR3 loop spans 12 amino acids. CDR3 nucleotide sequence: TGCAGTGCTAGCAGCAACAGAAACACCATATATTTT. It translates to CSASSNRNTIYF.

This clonotype was found many times. This rearrangement joins TRBV7-2 to TRBJ1-2, with 10 bases identical to TRBD1. The CDR3 length is 15 residues. Germline CDR1 SGHTA, CDR2 FQGNSA. The junction had 10 bases not matched to a gene; V was cut back by 5 bases and J by 7 bases. In DNA, the CDR3 is TGTGCCAGCAGCCTGCCGGGACAGGGGAGGACTGGCTACACCTTC. This translates into CASSLPGQGRTGYTF.

Many counts were recorded for this clonotype. The chain recombines TRBV4-3 with TRBJ2-3; the match to TRBD1 covers 8 bases. Germline V gives CDR1 LGHNA, CDR2 YSLEER. CDR3 length equals 16 residues. Trimming removed 0 bases from V and 1 base from J; junction bases left unmatched: 3. As DNA, the CDR3 is TGCGCCAGCAGCCAAGAGATACAGGGGGGCACAGATACGCAGTATTTT. Its translation: CASSQEIQGGTDTQYF.

The chain has TRBV10-2 and TRBJ2-7; maybe TRBD1 (5 bases). V gave up 2 bases and J gave up 3 bases, with 8 bases separating them. CDR1 is WSHSY and CDR2 is SAAADI in the germline V gene. This CDR3 is built from 13 residues. CDR3 bases: TGCGCCAGCAGTGAGGTTCAGGGCTACGAGCAGTACTTC. Encoded protein: CASSEVQGYEQYF.

This clonotype was seen many times. CDR3 nucleotides: TGTGCCACCAGTCCCCGGGTGAGGTCTCTAGCATACAATGAGCAGTTCTTC. Encoded protein: CATSPRVRSLAYNEQFF. The V gene is TRBV24-1, the J gene TRBJ2-1, with a tentative D call TRBD2 (5 bases). The CDR3 runs 17 residues. The germline V and J ends were trimmed by 6 bases and 4 bases, with 21 bases remaining between them. Germline V lookup: CDR1 KGHDR, CDR2 SFDVKD.

This clonotype was counted at least ten times. The rearrangement links TRBV7-3 to TRBJ2-3; 8 bases are a match to TRBD1. V was clipped by 4 bases and J by 1 base; unmatched bases: 1. Germline CDR1 reads SGHTA; CDR2 reads FQGTGA. There are 14 residues in the CDR3. CDR3 in DNA: TGTGCCAGCAGCTCACAGGGGGGCACAGATACGCAGTATTTT. Amino acid sequence: CASSSQGGTDTQYF.

This clonotype came up many times. The gene calls are TRBV5-1 and TRBJ1-2; no firm D call. This CDR3 is built from 15 residues. V lost 0 bases and J 4 bases, leaving 13 bases between the germline ends. Per germline, CDR1 SGHRS and CDR2 YFSETQ. The CDR3: CASSLESRIGYGYTF. The CDR3, as DNA: TGCGCCAGCAGCTTGGAGAGCAGGATCGGCTATGGCTACACCTTC.

This clonotype was recorded at least ten times. The chain couples TRBV27 to TRBJ2-7; 7 nucleotides line up with TRBD1. Germline CDR1 and CDR2: MNHEY and SMNVEV (reference sequence). The V segment lost 0 bases and the J segment 2 bases; nucleotides outside the gene matches: 10. The CDR3 is made up of 17 amino acids. The CDR3 bases are TGTGCCAGCAGTTTATCGGGACAGACAGGTTCCCCCTACGAGCAGTACTTC. Translating gives CASSLSGQTGSPYEQYF.

This clonotype showed up many times. The rearrangement joins TRBV20-1 to TRBJ2-7; D might be TRBD1 (5 bases). The CDR3 has 13 residues. Trimming shortened V by 5 bases and J by 3 bases, and 14 bases separated the two germline ends. In germline, CDR1 is DFQATT, CDR2 SNEGSKA (reference sequence). In nucleotides, the CDR3 is TGCAGTGCTGGGCAGGGAAGATTCTACGAGCAGTACTTC. Translation gives CSAGQGRFYEQYF.

The table lists this clonotype with many counts. The genes are TRBV12-3 or TRBV12-4 and TRBJ1-1; D is uncertain. Trimming left V 3 bases short and J 3 bases short, with 11 bases between. The CDR3 totals 14 residues. The CDR3 DNA sequence: TGTGCCAGCAGTTTTCTTGGACGGGACACTGAAGCTTTCTTT. Translation: CASSFLGRDTEAFF.

This clonotype was observed at least ten times. The chain uses TRBV4-3 and TRBJ2-7; D remains ambiguous. V lost 2 bases and J lost 3, with 11 bases in between. The CDR3 consists of 14 residues. Looked up from germline, CDR1 is LGHNA and CDR2 is YSLEER. CDR3 nucleotides: TGCGCCAGCAGCCAAAGGTTCCCAGGCTACGAGCAGTACTTC. It encodes CASSQRFPGYEQYF.

This clonotype was detected many times. The V and J genes are TRBV5-1 and TRBJ2-7, with a weak D call TRBD2 (5 bases). CDR1 and CDR2 from the germline V gene are SGHRS and YFSETQ. Trimming removed 7 bases at V and 0 bases at J, with 11 bases between. This CDR3 comprises 13 residues. CDR3 bases: TGCGCCAGCGGCGATCGGGACTCCTACGAGCAGTACTTC. Its protein product is CASGDRDSYEQYF.

This clonotype was observed many times. The V gene is TRBV7-2, the J gene TRBJ2-1; weak D call: TRBD1 (6 bases). CDR1 and CDR2 (germline): SGHTA, FQGNSA. V was trimmed by 1 base and J by 8 bases, leaving 12 bases between them. The length of the CDR3 is 14 residues. CDR3 nucleotides: TGTGCCAGCAGCTTAGAGAGGGGGTGGGATGAGCAGTTCTTC. This sequence encodes CASSLERGWDEQFF.